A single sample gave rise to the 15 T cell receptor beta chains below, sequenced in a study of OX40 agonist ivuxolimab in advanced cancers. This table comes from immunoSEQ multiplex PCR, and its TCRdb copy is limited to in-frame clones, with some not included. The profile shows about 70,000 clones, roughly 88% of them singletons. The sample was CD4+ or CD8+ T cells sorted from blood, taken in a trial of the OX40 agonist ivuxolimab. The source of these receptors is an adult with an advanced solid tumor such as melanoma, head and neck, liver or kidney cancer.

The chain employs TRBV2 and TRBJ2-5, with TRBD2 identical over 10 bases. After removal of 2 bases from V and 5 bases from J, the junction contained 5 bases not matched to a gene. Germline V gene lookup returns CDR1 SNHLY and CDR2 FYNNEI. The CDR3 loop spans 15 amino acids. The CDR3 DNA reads TGTGCCAGCAGTGAACTGGGACTAGCGACGGAGACCCAGTACTTC. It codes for CASSELGLATETQYF.

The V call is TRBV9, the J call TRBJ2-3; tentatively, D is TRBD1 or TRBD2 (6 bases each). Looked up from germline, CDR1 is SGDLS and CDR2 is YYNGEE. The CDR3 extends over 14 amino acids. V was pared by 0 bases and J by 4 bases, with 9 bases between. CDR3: CASSVAGAPDTQYF. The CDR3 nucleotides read TGTGCCAGCAGCGTAGCGGGGGCCCCAGATACGCAGTATTTT.

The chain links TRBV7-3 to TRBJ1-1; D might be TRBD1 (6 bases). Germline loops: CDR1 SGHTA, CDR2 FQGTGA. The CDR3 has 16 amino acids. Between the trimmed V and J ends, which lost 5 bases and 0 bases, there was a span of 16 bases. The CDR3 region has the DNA TGTGCCAGCAGCCTGGGGGCAGGGCCTATGAACACTGAAGCTTTCTTT. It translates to CASSLGAGPMNTEAFF.

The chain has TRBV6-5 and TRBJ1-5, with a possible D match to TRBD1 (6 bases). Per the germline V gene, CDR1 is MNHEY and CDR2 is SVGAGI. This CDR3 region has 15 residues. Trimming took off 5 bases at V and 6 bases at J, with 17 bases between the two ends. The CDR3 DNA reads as TGTGCCAGCAGTCGGTACAGGGACGACGGTCAGCCCCAGCATTTT. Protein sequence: CASSRYRDDGQPQHF.

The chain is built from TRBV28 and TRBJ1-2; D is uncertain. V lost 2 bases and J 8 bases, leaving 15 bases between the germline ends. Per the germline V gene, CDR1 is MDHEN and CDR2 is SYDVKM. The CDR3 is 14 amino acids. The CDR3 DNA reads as TGTGCCAGCAGTTTACCCTCCGTTGATCCCGGCTACACCTTC. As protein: CASSLPSVDPGYTF.

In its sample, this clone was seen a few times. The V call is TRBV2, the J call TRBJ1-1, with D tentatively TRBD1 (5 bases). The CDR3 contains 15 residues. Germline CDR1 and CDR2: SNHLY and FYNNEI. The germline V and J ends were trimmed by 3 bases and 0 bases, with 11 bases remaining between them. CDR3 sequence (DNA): TGTGCCAGCAGTGAGCAGGGCCCTTTGAACACTGAAGCTTTCTTT. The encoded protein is CASSEQGPLNTEAFF.

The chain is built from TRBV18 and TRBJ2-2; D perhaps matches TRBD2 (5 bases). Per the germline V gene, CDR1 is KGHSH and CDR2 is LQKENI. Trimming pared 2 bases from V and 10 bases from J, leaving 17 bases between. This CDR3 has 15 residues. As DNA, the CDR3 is TGTGCCAGCTCACCAGGAGGCATCACCGGGGAGGAGCTGTTTTTT. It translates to CASSPGGITGEELFF.

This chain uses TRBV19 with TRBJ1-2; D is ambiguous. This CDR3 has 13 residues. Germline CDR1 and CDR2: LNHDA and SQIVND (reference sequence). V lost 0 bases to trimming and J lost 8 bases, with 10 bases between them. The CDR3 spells CASSIDQGRGYTF. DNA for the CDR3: TGTGCCAGTAGTATAGATCAAGGGAGAGGCTACACCTTC.

CDR3 sequence reads: CASSSGQATSSYEQYF. DNA of the CDR3: TGCGCCAGCAGTTCGGGACAGGCAACTTCCTCCTACGAGCAGTACTTC. This chain connects TRBV10-1 to TRBJ2-7; TRBD1 agrees at 8 bases. V was pared by 5 bases and J by 0 bases, with 9 bases of the junction left unmatched. CDR3 size: 16 residues. The germline V gene encodes CDR1 WNHNN and CDR2 SYGVQD (reference sequence).

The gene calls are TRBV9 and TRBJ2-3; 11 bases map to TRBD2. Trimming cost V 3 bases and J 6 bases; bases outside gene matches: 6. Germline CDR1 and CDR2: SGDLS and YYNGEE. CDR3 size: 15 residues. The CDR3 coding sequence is TGTGCCAGCAGCGCGTTAGCGGGGGGGCCCGATACGCAGTATTTT. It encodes CASSALAGGPDTQYF.

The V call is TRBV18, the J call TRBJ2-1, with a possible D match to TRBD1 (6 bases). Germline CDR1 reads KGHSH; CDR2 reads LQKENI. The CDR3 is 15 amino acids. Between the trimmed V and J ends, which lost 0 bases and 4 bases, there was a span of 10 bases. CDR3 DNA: TGTGCCAGCTCACCACCGAGTGACAGGTACAATGAGCAGTTCTTC. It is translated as CASSPPSDRYNEQFF. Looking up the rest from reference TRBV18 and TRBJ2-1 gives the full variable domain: NAGVMQNPRHLVRRRGQEARLRCSPMKGHSHVYWYRQLPEEGLKFMVYLQKENIIDESGMPKERFSAEFPKEGPSILRIQQVVRGDSAAYFCASSPPSDRYNEQFFGPGTRLTVL.

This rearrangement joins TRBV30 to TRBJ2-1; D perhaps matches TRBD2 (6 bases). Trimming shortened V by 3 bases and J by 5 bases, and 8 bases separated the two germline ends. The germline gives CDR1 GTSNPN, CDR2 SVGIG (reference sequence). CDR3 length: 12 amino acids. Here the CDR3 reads CAWRDYHNEQFF. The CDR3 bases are TGTGCCTGGAGGGACTACCACAATGAGCAGTTCTTC.

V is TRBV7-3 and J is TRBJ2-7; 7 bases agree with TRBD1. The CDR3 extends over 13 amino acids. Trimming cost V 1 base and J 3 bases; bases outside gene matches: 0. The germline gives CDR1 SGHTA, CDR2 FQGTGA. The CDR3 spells CASSLNRGYEQYF. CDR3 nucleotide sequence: TGTGCCAGCAGCTTAAACAGGGGCTACGAGCAGTACTTC.

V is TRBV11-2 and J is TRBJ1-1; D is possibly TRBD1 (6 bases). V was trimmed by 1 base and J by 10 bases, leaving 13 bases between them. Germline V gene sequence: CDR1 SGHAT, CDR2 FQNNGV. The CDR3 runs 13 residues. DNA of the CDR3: TGTGCCAGCAGCTTAGGGGCCGGGGGGCGAGCTTTCTTT. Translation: CASSLGAGGRAFF. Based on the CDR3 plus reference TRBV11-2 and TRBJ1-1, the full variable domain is EAGVAQSPRYKIIEKRQSVAFWCNPISGHATLYWYQQILGQGPKLLIQFQNNGVVDDSQLPKDRFSAERLKGVDSTLKIQPAKLEDSAVYLCASSLGAGGRAFFGQGTRLTVV.

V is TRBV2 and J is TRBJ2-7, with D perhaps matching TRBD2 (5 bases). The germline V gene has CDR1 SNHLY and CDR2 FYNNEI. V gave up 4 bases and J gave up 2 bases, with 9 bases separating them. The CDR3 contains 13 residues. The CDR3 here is CASSGLAPYEQYF. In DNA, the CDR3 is TGTGCCAGCAGTGGTCTAGCCCCCTACGAGCAGTACTTC.